These 17 T cell receptor beta chains originate from one sample sequenced in a study of graft-versus-host responses after intestinal transplantation. Sequencing used immunoSEQ multiplex PCR; TCRdb keeps in-frame clones, though not all of them. This sample carries roughly 120,000 clones, approximately 95% of them seen once, and the ten largest clones take more than 2.5%. For these TCRs, the target antigens are not known. The sample consisted of unstimulated CD8+ T cells sorted from spleen or lymph node cells, taken before intestinal transplant. Receptors originate from a human donor who received an intestinal transplant.

This clone has only one observation. J is TRBJ2-7 and V is TRBV6-5, with D uncertain. The CDR3 runs to 15 residues. Trimming cost V 4 bases and J 6 bases, with 19 bases left between them. Per germline, CDR1 MNHEY and CDR2 SVGAGI. CDR3 bases: TGTGCCAGCAGTTCCCGACGGTCCCTTCGATCCGAGCAGTACTTC. Residues: CASSSRRSLRSEQYF.

The rearrangement links TRBV28 to TRBJ2-5; 7 nucleotides agree with TRBD1. The CDR3 contains 17 residues. The germline CDR1 and CDR2 sequences are MDHEN and SYDVKM. The V segment lost 7 bases and the J segment 6 bases; nucleotides outside the gene matches: 20. This CDR3 is CASTPDSGTESQQTQYF. The CDR3 region has the DNA TGTGCCAGCACCCCAGATTCCGGGACAGAAAGTCAACAGACCCAGTACTTC.

CDR3 sequence: CASREYVGTEAFF. The CDR3, as DNA: TGTGCCAGTAGAGAGTACGTAGGTACTGAAGCTTTCTTT. This rearrangement joins TRBV19 to TRBJ1-1; no definite D call. This CDR3 region has 13 residues. The ends were cut back, 6 bases at V and 5 bases at J, with 13 bases in the middle. The germline V gene encodes CDR1 LNHDA and CDR2 SQIVND (reference sequence).

As regards this clone: The junction does not match germline at one end; this may be a read error. The chain carries TRBV7-7 and TRBJ2-7; 9 bases are a match to TRBD2. Looked up from germline, CDR1 is SSHAT and CDR2 is FNYEAQ (reference sequence). The CDR3 length is 14 residues. The CDR3 reads CASSLGTSRDEQYF. Here the CDR3 DNA reads TGTGCTAGCAGCCTAGGGACTAGCCGGGACGAGCAGTACTTC.

The V and J genes are TRBV5-4 and TRBJ2-7; D call uncertain. CDR3 length: 14 amino acids. Per germline, CDR1 SGHNT and CDR2 YYREEE (reference sequence). V was pared by 0 bases and J by 6 bases, with 13 bases between. The CDR3 loop is CASSLGQVAPEQYF. CDR3 nucleotide sequence: TGTGCCAGCAGCTTGGGGCAGGTGGCACCCGAGCAGTACTTC.

The V call is TRBV28, the J call TRBJ2-3; no definite D call. There are 13 residues in the CDR3. CDR1 and CDR2 from the germline V gene are MDHEN and SYDVKM. Trimming took 3 bases from V and 9 from J, leaving 13 bases between them. CDR3: CASSFLEIETQYF. Here the CDR3 DNA reads TGTGCCAGCAGTTTCCTCGAGATCGAGACGCAGTATTTT.

The chain is built from TRBV27 and TRBJ2-3, with 8 bases aligning to TRBD2. With V trimmed by 7 bases and J by 5 bases, 11 bases remained unmatched. CDR3 length: 15 amino acids. Germline V gene lookup returns CDR1 MNHEY and CDR2 SMNVEV (reference sequence). CDR3 protein: CASNLGGLAKDTQYF. The CDR3 DNA follows: TGTGCCAGCAACTTAGGCGGACTAGCAAAAGATACGCAGTATTTT.

The chain carries TRBV6-5 and TRBJ2-1, with 8 bases aligning to TRBD2. The V gene end was trimmed by 5 bases and the J gene end by 9 bases; junction bases not matched to a gene: 6. The germline CDR1 and CDR2 sequences are MNHEY and SVGAGI. CDR3 length: 13 amino acids. The CDR3 nucleotides are TGTGCCAGCAGTATAGCGGGGTCTATTGAGCAGTTCTTC. Translated: CASSIAGSIEQFF.

This rearrangement joins TRBV19 to TRBJ2-5; the match to TRBD2 covers 8 bases. The J call could be wrong; TRBJ2-7 is a better fit for the DNA end. CDR3 length equals 16 residues. Germline assignment: CDR1 LNHDA and CDR2 SQIVND (reference sequence). CDR3 sequence reads: CASSPGLAKSSYEQYF. CDR3 sequence (DNA): TGTGCCAGTAGCCCCGGACTAGCAAAAAGCTCCTACGAGCAGTACTTC.

The chain is built from TRBV13 and TRBJ2-7; D is ambiguous. The CDR3 runs to 14 residues. V shed 5 bases and J shed 5 bases, with 16 bases lying between them. Germline V lookup: CDR1 PRHDT, CDR2 FYEKMQ (reference sequence). The DNA for the CDR3 is TGTGCCAGCAGCCCCCCTTGGTCTGAGAACGAGCAGTACTTC. Translated: CASSPPWSENEQYF.

This chain's CDR3 is CASSSLDSAEAFF. The CDR3 DNA is TGTGCCAGCTCTTCTCTGGATAGCGCTGAAGCTTTCTTT. J is TRBJ1-1 and V is TRBV28; D ambiguous. CDR3 length: 13 amino acids. Per the germline V gene, CDR1 is MDHEN and CDR2 is SYDVKM. V gave up 8 bases and J gave up 6 bases, with 16 bases separating them. Using reference TRBV28 and TRBJ1-1 for the parts outside the CDR3, the full variable domain is DVKVTQSSRYLVKRTGEKVFLECVQDMDHENMFWYRQDPGLGLRLIYFSYDVKMKEKGDIPEGYSVSREKKERFSLILESASTNQTSMYLCASSSLDSAEAFFGQGTRLTVV.

Concerning this clone itself: This may come from a read error, since a much larger clone is one base off. The same CDR3 is also encoded by other DNA sequences in this sample. This chain connects TRBV7-6 to TRBJ2-1, with D perhaps matching TRBD2 (6 bases). Germline CDR1 SGHVS, CDR2 FNYEAQ. The CDR3 is 12 residues long. V lost 3 bases and J 6 bases, leaving 6 bases between the germline ends. CDR3 loop: CASSLRGNEQFF. The DNA for the CDR3 is TGTGCCAGCAGCTTGCGGGGCAATGAGCAGTTCTTC. Drawing the rest from reference TRBV7-6 and TRBJ2-1, the complete variable domain is GAGVSQSPRYKVTKRGQDVALRCDPISGHVSLYWYRQALGQGPEFLTYFNYEAQQDKSGLPNDRFSAERPEGSISTLTIQRTEQRDSAMYRCASSLRGNEQFFGPGTRLTVL.

This rearrangement joins TRBV2 to TRBJ2-1; 10 bases line up with TRBD1. Germline V gene lookup returns CDR1 SNHLY and CDR2 FYNNEI. Unmatched junction bases numbered 7, after V lost 0 bases and J lost 8 bases. The CDR3 extends over 16 amino acids. The CDR3 DNA sequence: TGTGCCAGCAGTGAAGCATATTGGGACAGGGGCGATGAGCAGTTCTTC. Translating gives CASSEAYWDRGDEQFF.

The CDR3 protein is CASSLGQGQGAIQPQHF. The CDR3 nucleotides are TGTGCCAGCAGTTTAGGGCAGGGGCAGGGAGCAATCCAGCCCCAGCATTTT. The rearrangement links TRBV28 to TRBJ1-5; tentatively, D is TRBD1 (6 bases). V was pared by 2 bases and J by 7 bases, with 21 bases between. This CDR3 region has 17 residues. From germline, CDR1 is MDHEN and CDR2 SYDVKM. Full variable domain (missing parts from reference TRBV28 and TRBJ1-5): DVKVTQSSRYLVKRTGEKVFLECVQDMDHENMFWYRQDPGLGLRLIYFSYDVKMKEKGDIPEGYSVSREKKERFSLILESASTNQTSMYLCASSLGQGQGAIQPQHFGDGTRLSIL.

This chain links TRBV7-9 with TRBJ2-1; 8 nucleotides match TRBD1. The germline gives CDR1 SEHNR, CDR2 FQNEAQ (reference sequence). J gave up 8 bases and V 4 bases, and 7 bases lay outside the gene matches. The CDR3 sequence is 14 residues long. The CDR3 DNA is TGTGCCAGCAGCTCCGGGACAGGTGCTGATGAGCAGTTCTTC. Translation gives CASSSGTGADEQFF.

The chain uses TRBV28 and TRBJ2-7; 7 bases map to TRBD1. This CDR3 is 13 amino acids long. Germline CDR1 MDHEN, CDR2 SYDVKM. Trimming took 4 bases from V and 3 from J; bases not matched to a gene: 3. Written as DNA, the CDR3 is TGTGCCAGCAGTTGTACAGGGGACTACGAGCAGTACTTC. Translated: CASSCTGDYEQYF.

Concerning this clone itself: Within the sample, other DNA sequences also encode this same CDR3. The J gene is TRBJ2-7, the V gene TRBV4-1, with D possibly TRBD2 on 6 matching bases. Germline V lookup: CDR1 MGHRA, CDR2 YSYEKL. CDR3 length: 15 amino acids. Trimming left V 1 base short and J 0 bases short, with 10 bases between. The CDR3 DNA reads as TGCGCCAGCAGCCAAGCTCAGGGACTCTCCTACGAGCAGTACTTC. Its protein is CASSQAQGLSYEQYF.